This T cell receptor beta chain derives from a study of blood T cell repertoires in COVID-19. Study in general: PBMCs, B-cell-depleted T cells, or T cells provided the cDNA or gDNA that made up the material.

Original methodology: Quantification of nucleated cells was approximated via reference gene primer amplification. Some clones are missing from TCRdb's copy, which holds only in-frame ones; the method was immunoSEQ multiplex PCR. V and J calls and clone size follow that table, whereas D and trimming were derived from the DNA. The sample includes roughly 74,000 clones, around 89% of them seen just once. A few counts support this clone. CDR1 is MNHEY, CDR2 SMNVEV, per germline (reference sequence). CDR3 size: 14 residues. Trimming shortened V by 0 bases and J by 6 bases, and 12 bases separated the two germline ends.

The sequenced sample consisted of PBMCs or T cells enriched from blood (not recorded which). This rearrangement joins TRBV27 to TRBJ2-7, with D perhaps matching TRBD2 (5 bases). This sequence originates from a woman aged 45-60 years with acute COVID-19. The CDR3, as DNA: TGTGCCAGCAGTTTATCGTCGGAGCGGCGCGAGCAGTACTTC. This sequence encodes CASSLSSERREQYF.